Below are 7 T cell receptor beta chains sequenced from a single sample in a study of T-cell reconstitution after alpha-beta-depleted transplantation in children. Preparation of the TCRbeta library was carried out with unique molecular identifiers. TCRdb used MiXCR to reprocess the PCR reads, holding one entry per CDR3 protein. Among under 450,000 distinct CDR3 sequences listed, roughly 17% were seen once. Sample: PBMCs, mostly from graft donor cells, taken 360 days after TCRalphabeta/CD19-depleted stem cell transplant. The receptors come from a boy in the first two years of life who had a stem cell transplant for Wiskott-Aldrich syndrome, so the T cells may come from the graft donor.

This clonotype was detected many times. The chain carries TRBV29-1 and TRBJ2-1; D gene unclear. The CDR3 extends over 12 amino acids. Germline values: CDR1 SQVTM, CDR2 ANQGSEA. The V end was cut by 4 bases, the J end by 5 bases, with 9 bases between. The CDR3: CSVVINHNEQFF. Written as DNA, the CDR3 is TGCAGCGTTGTTATTAACCACAATGAGCAGTTCTTC.

The V and J genes are TRBV28 and TRBJ2-3; the match to TRBD1 covers 7 bases. This CDR3 comprises 15 residues. V was pared by 8 bases and J by 10 bases, with 18 bases of the junction left unmatched. Per the germline V gene, CDR1 is MDHEN and CDR2 is SYDVKM. The CDR3: CASSLQGGSNEAQYF. The CDR3 nucleotides are TGTGCCAGCTCTTTACAAGGGGGCTCGAATGAGGCGCAGTATTTT.

This chain connects TRBV7-7 to TRBJ2-7; TRBD1 might be the D (5 bases). The CDR3 is 14 residues long. The germline CDR1 and CDR2 sequences are SSHAT and FNYEAQ (reference sequence). Trimming cost V 0 bases and J 2 bases, with 8 bases left between them. CDR3 sequence: CASSLAEGAYEQYF. In DNA form, the CDR3 reads TGTGCCAGCAGCTTAGCGGAAGGGGCCTACGAGCAGTACTTC.

This clonotype is a singleton in its sample. A much larger clonotype is one base distant, so this may be a read error. The chain couples TRBV12-3 or TRBV12-4 to TRBJ2-5, with 10 bases aligning to TRBD1. This CDR3 comprises 13 residues. CDR3 coding DNA: TGTGCCAGCAGACGGACAGGGGGGGAGACCCAGAACTTC. Its translation is CASRRTGGETQNF.

The CDR3 spells CASSLRLAGGPETQYF. Here the CDR3 DNA reads TGTGCCAGCAGCTTACGACTAGCGGGGGGGCCTGAGACCCAGTACTTC. V usage is TRBV7-2 and J usage is TRBJ2-5; 14 nucleotides line up with TRBD2. V trimming: 2 bases; J trimming: 5 bases; junction bases outside the gene matches: 4. The CDR3 has 16 amino acids. CDR1 is SGHTA, CDR2 FQGNSA, per germline.

This clonotype has more than one count but fewer than ten. The V gene is TRBV2, the J gene TRBJ1-6, with TRBD1 as a possible D gene (6 bases). Germline CDR1 and CDR2: SNHLY and FYNNEI. The CDR3 consists of 14 residues. V shed 7 bases and J shed 7 bases, with 14 bases lying between them. The CDR3 DNA is TGTGCCAGCAACCTCAGGGGATCGAATTCACCCCTCCACTTT. Translating gives CASNLRGSNSPLHF.

This sequence joins TRBV11-1 and TRBJ2-7; the D gene is possibly TRBD2 (6 bases). The germline V and J ends were trimmed by 5 bases and 3 bases, with 26 bases remaining between them. Germline V gene sequence: CDR1 SGHAT, CDR2 FQDESV (reference sequence). The CDR3 has 18 residues. For the CDR3, the DNA is TGTGCCAGCAGCCCCCCCGTGGGCACCAAGCGGGCCCTCTACGAGCAGTACTTC. Translation gives CASSPPVGTKRALYEQYF.